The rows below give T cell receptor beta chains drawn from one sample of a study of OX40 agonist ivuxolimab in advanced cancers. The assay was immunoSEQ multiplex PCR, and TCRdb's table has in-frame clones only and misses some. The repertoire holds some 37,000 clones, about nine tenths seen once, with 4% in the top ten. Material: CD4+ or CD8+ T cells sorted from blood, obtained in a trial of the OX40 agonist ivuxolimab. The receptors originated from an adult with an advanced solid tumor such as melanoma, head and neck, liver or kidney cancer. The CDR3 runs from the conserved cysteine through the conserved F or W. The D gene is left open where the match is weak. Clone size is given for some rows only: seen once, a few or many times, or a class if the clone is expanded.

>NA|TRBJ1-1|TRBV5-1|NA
CASSRYESRQANTEAFF
TGCGCCAGCAGCCGATACGAATCCAGACAGGCGAACACTGAAGCTTTCTTT
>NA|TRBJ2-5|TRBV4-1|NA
CASSQGGGVTQYF
TGCGCCAGCAGCCAAGGAGGGGGGGTGACCCAGTACTTC
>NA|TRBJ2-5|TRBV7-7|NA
CASSYGGLGETQYF
TGTGCCAGCAGCTACGGGGGGCTGGGGGAGACCCAGTACTTC
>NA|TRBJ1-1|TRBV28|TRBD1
CASSAPGQGRLKTEAFF
TGTGCCAGCAGTGCCCCGGGACAGGGGCGCTTGAAGACTGAAGCTTTCTTT
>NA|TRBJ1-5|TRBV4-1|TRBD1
CASSPTGTGTLGQPQRF
TGCGCCAGCAGCCCAACAGGGACAGGGACTTTAGGCCAGCCCCAGCGTTTT
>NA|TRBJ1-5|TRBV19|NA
CASSQDGTALKSNQPQHF
TGTGCCAGTAGTCAGGACGGGACGGCTCTGAAGAGCAATCAGCCCCAGCATTTT
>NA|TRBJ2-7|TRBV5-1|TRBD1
CASSLGGTGIYEQYF
TGCGCCAGCAGCTTGGGCGGGACAGGGATCTACGAGCAGTACTTC
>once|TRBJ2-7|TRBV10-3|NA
CAISETDRTSSYEQYF
TGTGCCATCAGTGAGACAGACAGGACGAGCTCCTACGAGCAGTACTTC
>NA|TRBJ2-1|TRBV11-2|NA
CASSPGLERPSFF
TGTGCCAGCAGCCCCGGACTCGAGCGTCCGTCGTTCTTC
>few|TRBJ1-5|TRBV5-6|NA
CASSLGQLLHQPQHF
TGTGCCAGCAGCTTGGGACAGCTCCTTCATCAGCCCCAGCATTTT
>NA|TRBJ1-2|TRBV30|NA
CAWSVILGTPNYGYTF
TGTGCCTGGAGTGTAATACTGGGCACCCCTAACTATGGCTACACCTTC
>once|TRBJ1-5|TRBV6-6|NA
CASSSRPDSGPQHF
TGTGCCAGCAGTTCAAGACCAGACAGCGGGCCCCAGCATTTT
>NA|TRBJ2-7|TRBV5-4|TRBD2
CASSFVTLAGSSYEQYF
TGTGCCAGCAGTTTTGTCACCCTAGCGGGCAGCTCCTACGAGCAGTACTTC
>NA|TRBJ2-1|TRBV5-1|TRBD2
CASSLGTSVYNEQFF
TGCGCCAGCAGCCTCGGGACTAGCGTTTACAATGAGCAGTTCTTC
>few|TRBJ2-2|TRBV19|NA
CASSFSSSGELFF
TGTGCCAGTAGTTTTAGCAGCAGCGGGGAGCTGTTTTTT
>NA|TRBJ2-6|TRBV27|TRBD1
CASRRPGTGGGGANVLTF
TGTGCCAGCAGGCGTCCCGGGACAGGGGGCGGTGGGGCCAACGTCCTGACTTTC
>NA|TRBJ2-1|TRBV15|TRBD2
CATSRASGGWEQFF
TGTGCCACCAGCAGAGCATCGGGAGGATGGGAGCAGTTCTTC